The TCR beta chain described here comes from a study of cytomegalovirus exposure and HLA in healthy donors. V lost 0 bases and J lost 3, with 9 bases in between. The CDR3 loop spans 14 amino acids. Germline loops: CDR1 SGHRS, CDR2 YFSETQ. PCR used 60 Vbeta primers and 13 Jbeta primers. The table came from immunoSEQ multiplex PCR; TCRdb's copy has only in-frame clones and leaves some out. The table shows roughly 75,000 clones, with about 79% occurring only once. The J gene is TRBJ2-5, the V gene TRBV5-1; the D gene is possibly TRBD2 (7 bases). Material: PBMCs. The TCR originated in a man in his sixties or seventies in good health and CMV-seropositive. CDR3 bases: TGCGCCAGCAGCTTGGGCGGGGGCGAAGAGACCCAGTACTTC. Amino acid sequence: CASSLGGGEETQYF. The whole variable domain, remainder taken from reference TRBV5-1 and TRBJ2-5, is KAGVTQTPRYLIKTRGQQVTLSCSPISGHRSVSWYQQTPGQGLQFLFEYFSETQRNKGNFPGRFSGRQFSNSRSEMNVSTLELGDSALYLCASSLGGGEETQYFGPGTRLLVL.